The 13 T cell receptor beta chains given below trace back to one sample, sequenced in a study of blood T cell repertoires in COVID-19. Sequencing used immunoSEQ multiplex PCR; TCRdb keeps in-frame clones, though not all of them. In the table there are 250,000 to 300,000 clones, about 86% of which are singletons. Sequencing input: PBMCs or T cells enriched from blood (not recorded which). The receptors here all came from a man aged 25-45 years with acute COVID-19.

The chain employs TRBV6-1 and TRBJ2-7; possibly TRBD2 for D (7 bases). Trimming left V 6 bases short and J 2 bases short, with 11 bases between. Germline V CDR1 and CDR2: MNHNS, SASEGT. The CDR3 is 13 residues long. In nucleotides, the CDR3 is TGTGCCAGCAGACAGCGGGACACCTACGAGCAGTACGTC. Translating it yields CASRQRDTYEQYV.

This clone showed up just a few times. This chain joins TRBV15 and TRBJ2-7, with 7 bases fitting TRBD2. V dropped 8 bases and J dropped 3; count of bases not matched to a gene: 1. CDR3 length: 11 amino acids. Germline CDR1 and CDR2: LNHNV and YYDKDF (reference sequence). CDR3 DNA: TGTGCCACCGGGGAGGGCTACGAGCAGTACGTC. Encoded protein: CATGEGYEQYV.

The chain combines TRBV3-1 (or the pseudogene TRBV3-2) with TRBJ1-5; maybe TRBD1 (5 bases). The V end was cut by 4 bases, the J end by 7 bases, with 17 bases between. Germline V gene sequence: CDR1 LGHDT, CDR2 YNNKEL (reference sequence). This CDR3 comprises 15 residues. The CDR3 protein is CASSRGRAGNQPQHF. The CDR3 DNA is TGTGCCAGCAGCCGGGGGAGGGCAGGGAACCAGCCCCAGCATTTT.

V is TRBV19 and J is TRBJ2-3, with D perhaps TRBD2 (6 bases). Deletions cut 5 bases from V and 4 bases from J, with 22 bases between. The CDR3 runs to 17 residues. Germline V CDR1 and CDR2: LNHDA, SQIVND (reference sequence). The CDR3 DNA is TGTGCCAGTAGTCCCTCGAGGGAAACGGGAGTTGCAGATACGCAGTATTTT. Its protein is CASSPSRETGVADTQYF.

This chain uses TRBV25-1 with TRBJ1-2; D uncertain. The CDR3 totals 11 residues. V was shortened by 5 bases and J by 6 bases, with 7 bases between the two germline ends. Germline CDR1 is MGHDK and CDR2 is SYGVNS. In nucleotides, the CDR3 is TGTGCCAGCAGTAGACATGATGGCTACACCTTC. Translated: CASSRHDGYTF.

The chain combines TRBV4-3 with TRBJ1-1; the D is unclear. The length of the CDR3 is 13 residues. Trimming removed 0 bases at V and 7 bases at J, with 9 bases between. CDR1 LGHNA and CDR2 YSLEER come from the germline V gene. The CDR3: CASSQDRVLEAFF. The CDR3 DNA reads as TGCGCCAGCAGCCAAGATCGGGTCCTTGAAGCTTTCTTT.

This chain links TRBV11-2 with TRBJ2-5; tentatively, D is TRBD1 (5 bases). This CDR3 comprises 13 residues. Germline assignment: CDR1 SGHAT and CDR2 FQNNGV. V lost 5 bases to trimming and J lost 2 bases, with 9 bases between them. CDR3 nucleotides: TGTGCCAGCAGCATGGGGCCACAAGAGACCCAGTACTTC. Protein product: CASSMGPQETQYF.

This chain connects TRBV28 to TRBJ1-1; the match to TRBD1 covers 9 bases. Germline CDR1 MDHEN, CDR2 SYDVKM. The CDR3 loop spans 16 amino acids. V lost 3 bases to trimming and J lost 3 bases; unmatched junction nucleotides: 8. Here the CDR3 reads CASSFLLGQGHTEAFF. DNA of the CDR3: TGTGCCAGCAGTTTCCTCCTGGGACAGGGCCACACTGAAGCTTTCTTT.

This clone was seen once. The chain employs TRBV6-6 and TRBJ2-3; no reliable D call. Germline V gene data show CDR1 as MNHNY and CDR2 as SVGAGI (reference sequence). Between the trimmed V and J ends, which lost 2 bases and 4 bases, there was a span of 10 bases. This CDR3 is built from 14 residues. CDR3 coding DNA: TGTGCCAGCAGTTACCAAGTGGGCGCAGATACGCAGTATTTT. It is translated as CASSYQVGADTQYF.

The V and J genes are TRBV12-3 or TRBV12-4 and TRBJ2-2, with D possibly matching TRBD2 (5 bases). V gave up 8 bases and J gave up 3 bases, with 7 bases separating them. The CDR3 runs to 12 residues. The CDR3 DNA sequence: TGTGCCAGCCTGGGAGACACCGGGGAGCTGTTTTTT. It codes for CASLGDTGELFF.

V and J are TRBV30 and TRBJ2-1; 9 bases match TRBD2. J gave up 7 bases and V 3 bases, and 7 bases lay outside the gene matches. Looked up from germline, CDR1 is GTSNPN and CDR2 is SVGIG (reference sequence). CDR3 length equals 14 residues. DNA of the CDR3: TGTGCCTGGAGGGCCGGGACTAGCTGGAATGAGCAGTTCTTC. It is translated as CAWRAGTSWNEQFF. Drawing the rest from reference TRBV30 and TRBJ2-1, the complete variable domain is SQTIHQWPATLVQPVGSPLSLECTVEGTSNPNLYWYRQAAGRGLQLLFYSVGIGQISSEVPQNLSASRPQDRQFILSSKKLLLSDSGFYLCAWRAGTSWNEQFFGPGTRLTVL.

DNA for the CDR3: TGTGCCAGCAGTTTATCGGAAAGGAGGGCGCCGTACTATGGCTACACCTTC. It translates to CASSLSERRAPYYGYTF. This chain uses TRBV27 with TRBJ1-2; D gene uncertain. Trimming took off 0 bases at V and 3 bases at J, with 17 bases between the two ends. The length of the CDR3 is 17 residues. Germline CDR1 and CDR2: MNHEY and SMNVEV (reference sequence).

V and J are TRBV19 and TRBJ1-3; no reliable D call. The germline CDR1 and CDR2 sequences are LNHDA and SQIVND (reference sequence). The CDR3 length is 12 residues. V lost 1 base and J 7 bases, leaving 5 bases between the germline ends. CDR3 in amino acids: CASSIGRNTIYF. The CDR3 DNA follows: TGTGCCAGTAGTATAGGCCGGAACACCATATATTTT.